This T cell receptor (beta chain) was retrieved from a study of CD4 T cells in relation to SARS-CoV-2 and coronaviruses. Study overall: After approximately 10 days of antigen culture, PBMC TCR beta CDR3s were sequenced. Shared crossreactive spike epitopes were mapped to their HLA restriction.

Comments on this clone: Antigen specificity is unknown.

Naive or memory CD4+ cells were cultured 1:1 with T cell-depleted PBMCs plus CEF. Here immunoSEQ multiplex PCR was the method, and the copy in TCRdb shows in-frame clones only, minus some. The table records around 41,000 clones, approximately 80% of them present only once. This CDR3 has 15 residues. The germline V gene has CDR1 SGHTA and CDR2 FQGNSA. Trimming at V came to 4 bases and at J to 8 bases, leaving 11 bases not matched to a gene. The TCR comes from an adult with COVID-19. The V gene is TRBV7-2, the J gene TRBJ1-2; TRBD1 agrees at 9 bases. The sequencing input was naive CD4+ T cells from PBMCs, cultured in vitro. Documented subset: naive CD4+ T cells isolated by negative enrichment. CDR3 sequence: CASSYDRGNVEGYTF. CDR3 sequence (DNA): TGTGCCAGCAGCTACGACAGGGGGAACGTGGAAGGCTACACCTTC.